The rows below give T cell receptor beta chains drawn from one sample of a study of monozygotic twins with inflammatory bowel disease. Following a re-call of the 5' RACE reads, TCRdb has one entry per CDR3 protein and lacks DNA. Its table lists around 140,000 distinct CDR3 sequences. The sample taken for sequencing was blood. The receptors come from a human donor with ulcerative colitis or Crohn's disease, or a healthy co-twin of an affected twin (not recorded which). The CDR3 runs from the conserved cysteine through the conserved F or W.

j_call v_call cdr3_aa
TRBJ1-1 TRBV7-9 CASSLTGVWTEAFF
TRBJ1-4 TRBV5-1 CASRGATNEKLFF
TRBJ2-7 TRBV20-1 CSAREGGRSYEQYF
TRBJ2-2 TRBV6-1 CASSTPGTGRAGELFF
TRBJ2-4 TRBV10-2 CASSAGQGAKNMQYF
TRBJ2-5 TRBV20-1 CSARDSTSRETQYF
TRBJ2-7 TRBV12-3/TRBV12-4 CASSLHRGSTQYF
TRBJ2-7 TRBV6-5 CASSYWRARGEQYF
TRBJ1-2 TRBV7-2 CASSRPEGANGYTF
TRBJ2-1 TRBV4-3 CASSRTSTVEQFF